These 3 T cell receptor beta chains originate from one sample sequenced in a study of blood T cell repertoires in COVID-19. Assay: immunoSEQ multiplex PCR; the TCRdb copy retains only in-frame clones and omits some. The sample consists of 390,000 or so clones, 86% of them appearing once. Sequenced input: peripheral blood. Every receptor here comes from a woman aged 25 to 39 with active or convalescent COVID-19.

V gene TRBV29-1 combines with J gene TRBJ1-1, with D unresolved. V was clipped by 8 bases and J by 3 bases, with 13 bases between them. The CDR3 consists of 12 residues. From germline, CDR1 is SQVTM and CDR2 ANQGSEA. CDR3 in amino acids: CSLERADTEAFF. The CDR3 DNA follows: TGCAGCCTCGAGAGGGCGGACACTGAAGCTTTCTTT.

CDR3 DNA sequence: TGCAGTGCTAGTATGTTCTCAGATACGCAGTATTTT. Its translation is CSASMFSDTQYF. The V call is TRBV20-1, the J call TRBJ2-3; D unresolved. Per germline, CDR1 DFQATT and CDR2 SNEGSKA (reference sequence). The CDR3 extends over 12 amino acids. The V gene lost 3 bases and the J gene lost 4 bases, with 8 bases spanning the gap.

The chain carries TRBV27 and TRBJ2-1; TRBD1 aligns across 9 bases. The CDR3 contains 21 residues. J was trimmed by 0 bases and V by 3 bases; bases with no gene match: 18. Per germline, CDR1 MNHEY and CDR2 SMNVEV (reference sequence). The CDR3 reads CASSFKGRTGGGMSSYNEQFF. CDR3 coding DNA: TGTGCCAGCAGTTTTAAGGGACGAACAGGGGGCGGAATGAGCTCCTACAATGAGCAGTTCTTC.